The rows below give T cell receptor beta chains drawn from one sample of a study of blood T cell repertoires in COVID-19. Libraries were prepared by immunoSEQ multiplex PCR; TCRdb keeps only in-frame clonotypes and omits some of them. This sample has 150,000 to 200,000 clones, with approximately 84% found just once. The sequencing sample was made of peripheral blood. These receptors were obtained from a human donor with acute or convalescent COVID-19. The donor label of this sample is uncertain. The CDR3 runs from the conserved cysteine through the conserved F or W. The order of the fields is D gene, V gene, J gene, clone size, CDR3 protein, CDR3 DNA. D genes are given only for firm matches. Rows may omit the clone size; those that give it use once, few, many or a size class.

d_call: TRBD1; v_call: TRBV29-1; j_call: TRBJ1-2; clone_size: NA; cdr3_aa: CSVTTGGPSYTF; cdr3_nt: TGCAGCGTTACCACAGGGGGCCCCAGCTACACCTTC
d_call: NA; v_call: TRBV5-1; j_call: TRBJ1-2; clone_size: NA; cdr3_aa: CASSLGPEDYGYTF; cdr3_nt: TGCGCCAGCAGCTTGGGTCCAGAGGACTATGGCTACACCTTC
d_call: TRBD1; v_call: TRBV2; j_call: TRBJ1-2; clone_size: NA; cdr3_aa: CASLLPGQGYGYTF; cdr3_nt: TGTGCCAGCCTCCTCCCGGGACAGGGGTATGGCTACACCTTC
d_call: TRBD1; v_call: TRBV5-6; j_call: TRBJ1-2; clone_size: NA; cdr3_aa: CASSLGMGQGFYGYTF; cdr3_nt: TGTGCCAGCAGCTTGGGGATGGGACAGGGGTTCTATGGCTACACCTTC
d_call: NA; v_call: TRBV28; j_call: TRBJ1-6; clone_size: few; cdr3_aa: CASKTGNSPLHF; cdr3_nt: TGTGCCAGCAAAACAGGGAATTCACCCCTCCACTTT
d_call: NA; v_call: TRBV19; j_call: TRBJ1-1; clone_size: NA; cdr3_aa: CASSRTGDGPEAFF; cdr3_nt: TGTGCCAGTAGTCGTACGGGGGATGGGCCTGAAGCTTTCTTT
d_call: NA; v_call: TRBV3-1/TRBV3-2; j_call: TRBJ1-4; clone_size: NA; cdr3_aa: CASSQDRGMGKLFF; cdr3_nt: TGTGCCAGCAGCCAAGATCGAGGGATGGGGAAACTGTTTTTT
d_call: NA; v_call: TRBV30; j_call: TRBJ2-7; clone_size: NA; cdr3_aa: CAWSVLGSASYEQYF; cdr3_nt: TGTGCCTGGAGTGTACTGGGCAGTGCGTCCTACGAGCAGTACTTC
d_call: NA; v_call: TRBV5-6; j_call: TRBJ1-1; clone_size: NA; cdr3_aa: CASSPTTKPTEAFF; cdr3_nt: TGTGCCAGCAGCCCGACGACAAAGCCCACTGAAGCTTTCTTT
d_call: NA; v_call: TRBV2; j_call: TRBJ2-1; clone_size: NA; cdr3_aa: CASSELSSYNEQFF; cdr3_nt: TGTGCCAGCAGTGAGCTTAGCTCCTACAATGAGCAGTTCTTC
d_call: TRBD1; v_call: TRBV18; j_call: TRBJ1-5; clone_size: few; cdr3_aa: CASSPEEGAAQPQHF; cdr3_nt: TGTGCCAGCTCACCTGAGGAGGGGGCGGCTCAGCCCCAGCATTTT
d_call: NA; v_call: TRBV28; j_call: TRBJ2-5; clone_size: NA; cdr3_aa: CASSLYGEPVDF; cdr3_nt: TGTGCCAGCAGTTTATACGGGGAGCCGGTGGACTTC
d_call: TRBD1; v_call: TRBV28; j_call: TRBJ2-5; clone_size: NA; cdr3_aa: CASSFDRGEETQYF; cdr3_nt: TGTGCCAGCAGTTTCGACAGGGGCGAAGAGACCCAGTACTTC
d_call: NA; v_call: TRBV28; j_call: TRBJ2-7; clone_size: NA; cdr3_aa: CASTGGGFYEQYF; cdr3_nt: TGTGCCAGCACGGGAGGGGGCTTTTACGAGCAGTACTTC
d_call: TRBD2; v_call: TRBV7-7; j_call: TRBJ2-3; clone_size: NA; cdr3_aa: CASSRGLAGEDTQYF; cdr3_nt: TGTGCCAGCAGCAGGGGACTAGCGGGAGAAGATACGCAGTATTTT
d_call: NA; v_call: TRBV9; j_call: TRBJ1-3; clone_size: NA; cdr3_aa: CASSPPGRASGNTIYF; cdr3_nt: TGTGCCAGCAGCCCCCCGGGCAGGGCCTCTGGAAACACCATATATTTT
d_call: NA; v_call: TRBV6-2/TRBV6-3; j_call: TRBJ2-4; clone_size: NA; cdr3_aa: CASSSWGRENIQYF; cdr3_nt: TGTGCCAGCAGTAGCTGGGGCAGGGAAAACATTCAGTACTTC
d_call: TRBD1; v_call: TRBV11-2; j_call: TRBJ2-7; clone_size: NA; cdr3_aa: CASSLDRTGSEQYF; cdr3_nt: TGTGCCAGCAGCTTAGATCGGACAGGGTCCGAGCAGTACTTC
d_call: NA; v_call: TRBV3-1/TRBV3-2; j_call: TRBJ1-2; clone_size: NA; cdr3_aa: CASSQDAANYGYTF; cdr3_nt: TGTGCCAGCAGCCAAGATGCGGCTAACTATGGCTACACCTTC
d_call: NA; v_call: TRBV18; j_call: TRBJ1-5; clone_size: NA; cdr3_aa: CASSPFHGTNPNSNQPQHF; cdr3_nt: TGTGCCAGCTCACCGTTTCATGGGACAAACCCGAATAGCAATCAGCCCCAGCATTTT
d_call: NA; v_call: TRBV9; j_call: TRBJ2-2; clone_size: NA; cdr3_aa: CASSPEGPGELFF; cdr3_nt: TGTGCCAGCAGCCCAGAGGGCCCCGGGGAGCTGTTTTTT
d_call: NA; v_call: TRBV7-3; j_call: TRBJ1-1; clone_size: NA; cdr3_aa: CASSPGQMNTEAFF; cdr3_nt: TGTGCCAGCAGCCCTGGACAGATGAACACTGAAGCTTTCTTT
d_call: NA; v_call: TRBV6-1; j_call: TRBJ1-5; clone_size: NA; cdr3_aa: CASSDSDQPQHF; cdr3_nt: TGTGCCAGCAGCGACAGTGATCAGCCCCAGCATTTT
d_call: NA; v_call: TRBV28; j_call: TRBJ2-7; clone_size: NA; cdr3_aa: CASSLQGLSTYEQYF; cdr3_nt: TGTGCCAGCAGTTTACAGGGACTGTCAACCTACGAGCAGTACTTC
d_call: NA; v_call: TRBV5-1; j_call: TRBJ2-5; clone_size: NA; cdr3_aa: CASSRWGSGQETQYF; cdr3_nt: TGCGCCAGCAGCCGGTGGGGTAGCGGACAAGAGACCCAGTACTTC
d_call: TRBD2; v_call: TRBV11-2; j_call: TRBJ2-5; clone_size: NA; cdr3_aa: CASSSGGGGGMAAETQYF; cdr3_nt: TGTGCCAGCAGCTCAGGCGGGGGGGGCGGGATGGCGGCAGAGACCCAGTACTTC
d_call: TRBD2; v_call: TRBV7-7; j_call: TRBJ2-5; clone_size: NA; cdr3_aa: CASGGEYQETQYF; cdr3_nt: TGTGCTAGCGGGGGGGAGTACCAAGAGACCCAGTACTTC
d_call: NA; v_call: TRBV13; j_call: TRBJ1-1; clone_size: NA; cdr3_aa: CASSPSLEAFF; cdr3_nt: TGTGCCAGCAGCCCCTCCCTCGAAGCTTTCTTT
d_call: NA; v_call: TRBV19; j_call: TRBJ2-7; clone_size: NA; cdr3_aa: CASSSIGQTYEQYF; cdr3_nt: TGTGCCAGTAGTAGTATCGGACAGACCTACGAGCAGTACTTC
d_call: NA; v_call: TRBV10-3; j_call: TRBJ2-1; clone_size: NA; cdr3_aa: CAINGGGITGNEQFF; cdr3_nt: TGTGCCATCAATGGGGGAGGCATCACGGGCAATGAGCAGTTCTTC